This TCR beta chain was identified during a study of cytomegalovirus exposure and HLA in healthy donors. TCRdb's table, derived via immunoSEQ multiplex PCR, lists solely in-frame clones and lacks some. The data hold about 130,000 clones, with about nine tenths observed a single time. This clone was seen a single time. The CDR3 is 17 amino acids. CDR1 and CDR2 from the germline V gene are MGHDK and SYGVNS. The junction had 10 bases not matched to a gene; V was cut back by 0 bases and J by 4 bases. This receptor was identified in a woman aged 18-30 years in good health and CMV-seronegative. V usage is TRBV25-1 and J usage is TRBJ2-7, with 9 bases matching TRBD2. The source material was PBMCs. CDR3 loop: CASSEYTPAGGFYEQYF. The CDR3, as DNA: TGTGCCAGCAGTGAATATACCCCAGCGGGAGGATTTTACGAGCAGTACTTC.